Shown below are 14 T cell receptor beta chains from a single sample sequenced in a study of PD-L1 blockade in urothelial cancer. Time point in this sample: pretreatment peripheral blood. Using immunoSEQ multiplex PCR, the repertoire was profiled, and TCRdb retains in-frame clones only, with some absent. The sample has 55,000 to 75,000 clones; roughly four fifths are singletons. The source material was PBMCs, sampled around atezolizumab (anti-PD-L1) treatment. Every receptor here comes from an older man with urothelial cancer.

The V call is TRBV28, the J call TRBJ1-2; the D is unclear. Germline CDR1 and CDR2: MDHEN and SYDVKM. This CDR3 has 14 amino acids. V dropped 6 bases and J dropped 4 bases, with 15 bases sitting between them. The CDR3 spells CASSPVSAGYGYTF. CDR3 DNA: TGTGCCAGCAGCCCTGTCTCTGCGGGCTATGGCTACACCTTC.

This rearrangement joins TRBV7-3 to TRBJ2-6, with D perhaps matching TRBD2 (6 bases). With 0 bases removed from V and 0 bases from J, the gap between germline ends came to 9 bases. In germline, CDR1 is SGHTA, CDR2 FQGTGA. This CDR3 contains 17 residues. This CDR3 reads CASSLTGGSSGANVLTF. Written as DNA, the CDR3 is TGTGCCAGCAGCTTAACCGGGGGTAGCTCTGGGGCCAACGTCCTGACTTTC.

This clone has a handful of counts. J is TRBJ2-1 and V is TRBV19; 8 bases are a match to TRBD2. The CDR3 contains 17 residues. Germline V gene lookup returns CDR1 LNHDA and CDR2 SQIVND (reference sequence). Trimming at V came to 9 bases and at J to 5 bases, leaving 18 bases not matched to a gene. CDR3 residues: CASRPPPGLAGDNEQFF. The CDR3 DNA sequence: TGTGCCAGCCGCCCCCCCCCTGGGCTAGCGGGTGACAATGAGCAGTTCTTC. The full variable domain, completed using reference TRBV19 and TRBJ2-1, is DGGITQSPKYLFRKEGQNVTLSCEQNLNHDAMYWYRQDPGQGLRLIYYSQIVNDFQKGDIAEGYSVSREKKESFPLTVTSAQKNPTAFYLCASRPPPGLAGDNEQFFGPGTRLTVL.

This CDR3 is CASSLGAGGPSEQYF. CDR3 DNA sequence: TGTGCCAGCAGCTTAGGGGCGGGAGGGCCGTCCGAGCAGTACTTC. The gene calls are TRBV28 and TRBJ2-7; 9 positions agree with TRBD2. V shed 6 bases and J 6 bases; nucleotides not matched to a gene: 12. CDR1 and CDR2 (germline): MDHEN, SYDVKM. This CDR3 contains 15 residues.

The V and J genes are TRBV5-1 and TRBJ2-7; 7 bases are shared with TRBD1. The CDR3 has 15 amino acids. CDR1 SGHRS and CDR2 YFSETQ come from the germline V gene. The V and J ends lost 3 bases and 7 bases, in that order; junction bases with no gene match: 13. The CDR3 coding sequence is TGCGCCAGCAGCTCTCGACAGGGAGCTCCGGCGGAGCAGTACTTC. Amino acids: CASSSRQGAPAEQYF.

The chain employs TRBV30 and TRBJ2-7, with D possibly matching TRBD2 (7 bases). CDR1 GTSNPN and CDR2 SVGIG come from the germline V gene (reference sequence). The V end lost 2 bases, the J end lost 3 bases, and 8 bases lay between the germline ends. This CDR3 is 12 amino acids long. The CDR3 DNA follows: TGTGCCTGGAGTAGGGGGGGCTACGAGCAGTACTTC. As protein: CAWSRGGYEQYF.

The chain has TRBV18 and TRBJ2-1, with 14 bases aligning to TRBD2. The CDR3 loop spans 16 amino acids. Germline-derived CDR1 and CDR2 are KGHSH and LQKENI. V shed 8 bases and J 9 bases; nucleotides not matched to a gene: 12. DNA for the CDR3: TGTGCCAGCACGGCGGGACTAGCGGGAGAATTGGGTGAGCAGTTCTTC. Translated, it gives CASTAGLAGELGEQFF.

Sample share makes this clone medium-sized. V is TRBV19 and J is TRBJ2-1; TRBD2 matches 7 bases. The CDR3 totals 12 residues. The V and J ends lost 5 bases and 10 bases, in that order; junction bases with no gene match: 5. Germline V gene data show CDR1 as LNHDA and CDR2 as SQIVND (reference sequence). For the CDR3, the DNA is TGTGCCAGTAGTTCCCGGGGAGGGGAGCAGTTCTTC. Translated, it gives CASSSRGGEQFF.

V usage is TRBV5-4 and J usage is TRBJ2-5; D possibly corresponds to TRBD2 (6 bases). CDR1 is SGHNT, CDR2 YYREEE, per germline (reference sequence). This CDR3 contains 14 residues. Trimming stripped 0 bases from V and 4 bases from J, with 10 bases between. CDR3 amino acids: CASSLEGGIETQYF. The CDR3 DNA reads TGTGCCAGCAGCTTGGAGGGCGGGATAGAGACCCAGTACTTC.

CDR3 sequence: CASSGGEGEKLFF. The CDR3, as DNA: TGTGCCAGCAGCGGGGGGGAAGGCGAAAAACTGTTTTTT. V gene TRBV5-6 combines with J gene TRBJ1-4; weak D call: TRBD1 (5 bases). CDR1 SGHDT and CDR2 YYEEEE come from the germline V gene. The CDR3 contains 13 residues. Trimming cost V 4 bases and J 8 bases, with 12 bases left between them.

The chain employs TRBV5-1 and TRBJ1-1; D might be TRBD1 (5 bases). The length of the CDR3 is 13 residues. Trimming stripped 5 bases from V and 4 bases from J, with 12 bases between. Germline assignment: CDR1 SGHRS and CDR2 YFSETQ. CDR3 amino acids: CASRGGSGTEAFF. The DNA for the CDR3 is TGCGCCAGCAGGGGGGGGTCGGGCACTGAAGCTTTCTTT.

The chain employs TRBV28 and TRBJ2-3; TRBD2 agrees at 9 bases. This CDR3 is 16 amino acids long. With 6 bases clipped from V and 3 bases from J, the junction kept 10 bases outside the gene matches. In germline, CDR1 is MDHEN, CDR2 SYDVKM. The chain's CDR3 is CASSLAGGGWTDTQYF. DNA for the CDR3: TGTGCCAGCAGCTTGGCGGGAGGGGGCTGGACAGATACGCAGTATTTT.

The genes are TRBV10-3 and TRBJ2-5; D not certain. The CDR3 extends over 13 amino acids. The V and J ends lost 2 bases and 2 bases respectively, with 6 bases between them. Germline CDR1 reads ENHRY; CDR2 reads SYGVKD. Here the CDR3 reads CAISEAAQETQYF. CDR3 in DNA: TGTGCCATCAGTGAGGCGGCTCAAGAGACCCAGTACTTC.

The chain combines TRBV5-8 with TRBJ2-1, with a tentative D call TRBD2 (5 bases). This CDR3 contains 16 residues. Germline CDR1 is SGHTS and CDR2 is YDEGEE. The V gene lost 4 bases and the J gene lost 7 bases, with 21 bases spanning the gap. CDR3: CASSGEGRGGGNEQFF. CDR3 DNA sequence: TGTGCCAGCAGCGGAGAGGGCCGAGGCGGTGGTAATGAGCAGTTCTTC.